This TCR beta chain comes out of a study of PD-1 blockade in classical Hodgkin lymphoma (dated by TCRdb to about 2020). General notes on the study: Nivolumab dosing was 3 mg/kg intravenously every 2 weeks, continuing until either disease progression or unacceptable toxicity. To define a peripheral blood immune signature of response to PD-1 blockade in classical Hodgkin lymphoma, the study combined TCR beta sequencing with CyTOF.

Spanning cysteine to phenylalanine, the CDR3 consists of 15 amino acids. The DNA shown is the 45-base CDR3, in frame from base 1. Via the germline V gene, CDR1 is SGDLS and CDR2 YYNGEE. V has 6 bases trimmed and J has 3 bases trimmed; junction bases matching no gene number 6. Genomic DNA was isolated using the Qiagen DNeasy kit from unsorted PBMCs as well as from negatively selected CD4+ and CD8+ fractions. TCR beta CDR3 regions were amplified by immunoSEQ multiplex PCR using primers annealing to V and J segments. A synthetic immune receptor repertoire was used to minimize amplification bias, and any residual bias was removed computationally once sequencing was done. For the original study's pipeline: Repertoire diversity was quantified as the Shannon entropy index using custom Python scripts. Unsorted, CD4+ and CD8+ repertoires were analyzed separately, except for combined analyses in which CD4+ and CD8+ sequences were merged in silico. A clone was considered expanded if an increase in frequency of at least 2-fold after treatment relative to C1D1 was found, and a pseudocount of 0.5 was applied to clones undetected at baseline. Clones with 0 or 1 copy at C1D1 were defined as singleton clones, while clones with 2 or more copies were defined as non-singleton clones. Clones expanded in unsorted samples were annotated as CD4+, CD8+ or unknown by matching protein sequences in sorted samples from the same patient. Wilcoxon tests were applied to paired samples to test diversity changes from C1D1 to C4D1. TCRdb mirrors the immuneACCESS table, restricted to in-frame sequences. Some clones are absent from its copies; in checked studies, under half trace to an unresolved V gene, and the reason for the others is unknown. That table supplies the V and J calls and clone size; D and trimming were determined from the DNA. Counted in this sample were tens of thousands of clones; 90% of them appeared once. The ten largest account for 14% of the sample.

The time point tag for this specimen amounts to: cycle 4 day 1 (C4D1), after 5 to 7 weeks of nivolumab. Every trial patient had relapsed after autologous stem cell transplantation, and cohorts A, B and C differed in prior brentuximab vedotin exposure. A total of under 70 patients with relapsed/refractory classical Hodgkin lymphoma made up the trial cohort, and each patient's best overall response was complete response, partial response or progressive disease. Trial patients were treated with single-agent nivolumab in the multi-cohort phase II CheckMate 205 trial. An independent review committee assessed best overall response by applying the 2007 International Working Group response criteria. Trial PBMCs were obtained immediately prior to nivolumab initiation (C1D1) and on therapy at cycle 2 day 1 and cycle 4 day 1. Peripheral blood was collected in 8 mL Vacutainer Cell Preparation Tubes, from which PBMCs were isolated by centrifugation and then cryopreserved.

Beyond this particular receptor, the publication reports: Baseline TCR diversity was reported to be lower in newly diagnosed patients than in healthy donors and to be lower still in relapsed/refractory patients. Patients starting nivolumab less than 1 year after ASCT had lower diversity and were excluded from later analyses to avoid confounding by immune reconstitution. The study was restricted to a single clinical trial cohort, and the causes of repertoire differences, possibly disease activity or prior therapy, were left undefined. CD4+ but not CD8+ TCR diversity rose significantly by C4D1 (p=0.0027 vs p=0.16), most apparent in complete responders (p=0.02). Among trial patients, those achieving complete response had baseline diversity similar to that of newly diagnosed patients, while diversity was significantly lower in partial responders and progressors.

Concerning this clone itself: What this receptor recognizes is not known. No much larger clone exists at a distance of one base, and base qualities are not known.

Here the sequenced sample was peripheral blood mononuclear cells (PBMCs), taken before the fourth cycle of nivolumab. The clonotype comes from a human donor with classical Hodgkin lymphoma. The sequence is built from TRBV9 and TRBJ2-1; TRBD2 fits 10 bases in the junction. The CDR3 has the sequence CASKASGSIYNEQFF. The DNA reads TGTGCCAGCAAAGCTAGCGGGAGTATCTACAATGAGCAGTTCTTC. The CDR3, completed at both ends by the reference TRBV9 and TRBJ2-1 genes, gives the full variable domain DSGVTQTPKHLITATGQRVTLRCSPRSGDLSVYWYQQSLDQGLQFLIQYYNGEERAKGNILERFSAQQFPDLHSELNLSSLELGDSALYFCASKASGSIYNEQFFGPGTRLTVL.